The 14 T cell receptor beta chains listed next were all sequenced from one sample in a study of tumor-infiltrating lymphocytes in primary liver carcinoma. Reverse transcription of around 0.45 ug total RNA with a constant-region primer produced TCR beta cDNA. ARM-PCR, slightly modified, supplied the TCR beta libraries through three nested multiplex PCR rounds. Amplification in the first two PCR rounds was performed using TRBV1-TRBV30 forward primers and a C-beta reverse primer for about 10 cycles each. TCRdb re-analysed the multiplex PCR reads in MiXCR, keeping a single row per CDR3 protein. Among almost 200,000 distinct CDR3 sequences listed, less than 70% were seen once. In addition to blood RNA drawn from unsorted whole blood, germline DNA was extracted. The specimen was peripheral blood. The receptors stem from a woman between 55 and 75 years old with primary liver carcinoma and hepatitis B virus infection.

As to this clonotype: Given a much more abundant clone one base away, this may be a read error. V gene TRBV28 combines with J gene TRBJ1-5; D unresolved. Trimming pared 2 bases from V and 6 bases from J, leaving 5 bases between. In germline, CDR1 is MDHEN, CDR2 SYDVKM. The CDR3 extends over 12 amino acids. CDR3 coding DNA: TGTGCCAGCAGTTTAATTCCTCAGCCCCAGCATTTT. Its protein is CASSLIPQPQHF.

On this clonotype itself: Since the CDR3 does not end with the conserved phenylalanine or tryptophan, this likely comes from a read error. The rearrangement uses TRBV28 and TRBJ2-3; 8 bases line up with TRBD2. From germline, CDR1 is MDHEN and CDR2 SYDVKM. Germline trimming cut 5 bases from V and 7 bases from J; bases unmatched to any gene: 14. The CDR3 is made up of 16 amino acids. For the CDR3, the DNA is TGTGCCAGCAGTCCCCGAGGAGCGGGAGACCCGTATACGCAGTATTTA. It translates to CASSPRGAGDPYTQYL.

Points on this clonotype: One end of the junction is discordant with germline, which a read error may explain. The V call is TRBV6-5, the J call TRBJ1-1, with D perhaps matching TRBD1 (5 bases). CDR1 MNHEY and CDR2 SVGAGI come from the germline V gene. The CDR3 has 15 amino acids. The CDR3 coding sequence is TGTGTCAGCAGTTACGTCCCAGGGTGGGGCACTGAAGCTTTCTTT. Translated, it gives CVSSYVPGWGTEAFF.

In nucleotides, the CDR3 is TGCGCCAGCAGCCAATGGAGCTTATCCGGGACAAGGGGCCTCAACGAGCAGTTCTTC. This translates into CASSQWSLSGTRGLNEQFF. The gene calls are TRBV4-1 and TRBJ2-1; TRBD1 is a possible D gene (6 bases). The V gene lost 2 bases and the J gene lost 10 bases, with 30 bases spanning the gap. Per germline, CDR1 MGHRA and CDR2 YSYEKL. The CDR3 covers 19 residues.

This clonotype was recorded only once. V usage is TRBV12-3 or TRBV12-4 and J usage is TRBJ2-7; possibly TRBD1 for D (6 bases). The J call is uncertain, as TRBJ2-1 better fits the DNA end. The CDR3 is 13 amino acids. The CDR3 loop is CASRLRGNGEQFF. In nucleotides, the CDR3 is TGTGCCAGCAGATTAAGGGGGAATGGCGAGCAGTTCTTC.

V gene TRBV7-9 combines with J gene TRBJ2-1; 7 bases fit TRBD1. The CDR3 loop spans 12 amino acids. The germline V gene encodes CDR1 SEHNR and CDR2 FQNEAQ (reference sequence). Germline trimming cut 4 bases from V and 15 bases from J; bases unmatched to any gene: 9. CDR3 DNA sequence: TGTGCCAGCAGCTCGGGGACGAGGGGGCGGTTCTTC. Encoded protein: CASSSGTRGRFF.

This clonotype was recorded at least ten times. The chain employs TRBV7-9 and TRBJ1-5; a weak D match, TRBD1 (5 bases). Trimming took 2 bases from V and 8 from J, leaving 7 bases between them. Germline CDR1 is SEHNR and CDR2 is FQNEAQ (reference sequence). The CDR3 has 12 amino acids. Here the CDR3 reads CASSLLGEPQHF. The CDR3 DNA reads TGTGCCAGCAGCTTATTGGGGGAGCCCCAGCATTTT.

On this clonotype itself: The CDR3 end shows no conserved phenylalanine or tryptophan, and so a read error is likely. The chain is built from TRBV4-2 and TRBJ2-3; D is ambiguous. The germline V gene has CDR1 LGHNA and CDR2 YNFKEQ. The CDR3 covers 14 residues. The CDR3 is CASSQDQSTDTQYS. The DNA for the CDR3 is TGTGCCAGCAGCCAAGACCAGAGCACGGATACGCAGTATTCT.

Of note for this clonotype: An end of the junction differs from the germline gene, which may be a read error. In nucleotides, the CDR3 is TGTGCCAGCAGCTCAGACCAGGGGCCCGGGGAGCTGTGTTTT. This sequence encodes CASSSDQGPGELCF. The gene calls are TRBV11-2 and TRBJ2-2; D is perhaps TRBD1 (6 bases). CDR3 length equals 14 residues. From germline, CDR1 is SGHAT and CDR2 FQNNGV.

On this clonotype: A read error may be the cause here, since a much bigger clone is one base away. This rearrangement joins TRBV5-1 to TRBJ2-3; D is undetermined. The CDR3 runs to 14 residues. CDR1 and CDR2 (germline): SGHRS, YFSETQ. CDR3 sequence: CDSSPSLSADTQYF. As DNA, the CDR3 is TGCGACAGCAGCCCATCCCTTTCGGCAGATACGCAGTATTTT.

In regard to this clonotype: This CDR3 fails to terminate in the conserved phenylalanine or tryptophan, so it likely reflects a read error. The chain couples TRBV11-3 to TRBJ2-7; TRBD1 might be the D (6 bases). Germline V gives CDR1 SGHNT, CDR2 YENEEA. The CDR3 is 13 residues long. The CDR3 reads CAGSLFPQGEQYI. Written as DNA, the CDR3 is TGTGCCGGCAGCCTTTTCCCCCAGGGGGAGCAGTACATC.

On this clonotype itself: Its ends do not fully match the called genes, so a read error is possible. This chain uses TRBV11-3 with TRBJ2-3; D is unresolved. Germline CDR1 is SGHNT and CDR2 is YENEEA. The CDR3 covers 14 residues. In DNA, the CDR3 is TGTGCCAACAGCCGCCCTGGACGGACAGATACGCAGTATTTT. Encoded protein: CANSRPGRTDTQYF.

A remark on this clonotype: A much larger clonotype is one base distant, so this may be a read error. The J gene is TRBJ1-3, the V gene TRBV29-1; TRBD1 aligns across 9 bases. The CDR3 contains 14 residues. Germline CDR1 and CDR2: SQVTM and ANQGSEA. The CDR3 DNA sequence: TGCAGCGTTATTGACAGGGGGGTTGGAAGCACCATATATTTT. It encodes CSVIDRGVGSTIYF.

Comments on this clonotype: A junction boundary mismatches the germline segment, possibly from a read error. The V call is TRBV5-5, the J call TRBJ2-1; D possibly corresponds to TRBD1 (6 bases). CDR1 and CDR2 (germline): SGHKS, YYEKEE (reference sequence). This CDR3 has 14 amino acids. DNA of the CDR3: TGTGCCAGCAGCTTGTGGGGGCCTTACAATGGGCAGTTCTTC. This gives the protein CASSLWGPYNGQFF.